These T cell receptor beta chains were read from a single sample in a study of shared clonotypes between healthy human individuals. Clones were read by immunoSEQ multiplex PCR, and TCRdb kept only the in-frame ones, dropping some. The sample shows 1,100,000 or so clones, 70% to 80% of them seen only once. Sequencing input: memory CD4+ T cells from PBMCs. These receptors all come from a man aged 18 to 30 in good health. Some clones in this sample may be carry-over from other donors' samples. Each CDR3 is given with its conserved first and last residue. The D gene is left open where the match is weak. Only part of the rows carry a size: once, few, many, or a class if the clone is expanded.

J: TRBJ1-4; V: TRBV28; size: NA; D: NA; CDR3: CASSGNKVGSEKLFF; DNA: TGTGCCAGCAGTGGAAACAAGGTCGGGAGTGAAAAACTGTTTTTT
J: TRBJ2-3; V: TRBV2; size: NA; D: TRBD1; CDR3: CASSGQGLSTDTQYF; DNA: TGTGCCAGCAGCGGACAGGGGCTATCCACAGATACGCAGTATTTT
J: TRBJ1-1; V: TRBV10-3; size: few; D: TRBD1; CDR3: CAIRRQGGGTEAFF; DNA: TGTGCCATCAGAAGACAGGGTGGGGGAACTGAAGCTTTCTTT
J: TRBJ2-1; V: TRBV4-1; size: NA; D: TRBD2; CDR3: CASSQDYGRVFNEQFF; DNA: TGCGCCAGCAGCCAAGACTACGGGAGGGTATTCAATGAGCAGTTCTTC
J: TRBJ2-1; V: TRBV5-4; size: NA; D: NA; CDR3: CASSSSYSRAYNEQFF; DNA: TGTGCCAGCAGCTCTAGTTACTCCCGGGCGTACAATGAGCAGTTCTTC
J: TRBJ2-5; V: TRBV10-1; size: few; D: TRBD2; CDR3: CASSGGLAGVETQYF; DNA: TGCGCCAGCAGTGGAGGACTAGCGGGAGTTGAGACCCAGTACTTC
J: TRBJ2-3; V: TRBV25-1; size: NA; D: NA; CDR3: CASSETGGTGHTDTQYF; DNA: TGTGCCAGCAGTGAAACGGGCGGGACGGGGCATACAGATACGCAGTATTTT
J: TRBJ1-1; V: TRBV28; size: few; D: NA; CDR3: CASTRRGGRTEAFF; DNA: TGTGCCAGCACCAGGCGGGGCGGGAGGACTGAAGCTTTCTTT
J: TRBJ2-6; V: TRBV5-1; size: NA; D: NA; CDR3: CASSFDPAYSSGANVLTF; DNA: TGCGCCAGCAGCTTCGACCCGGCTTACAGCTCTGGGGCCAACGTCCTGACTTTC
J: TRBJ2-1; V: TRBV29-1; size: NA; D: NA; CDR3: CSVGAGSSYNEQFF; DNA: TGCAGCGTTGGTGCAGGGAGTTCCTACAATGAGCAGTTCTTC
J: TRBJ2-3; V: TRBV5-4; size: NA; D: NA; CDR3: CASSLKGDTQYF; DNA: TGTGCCAGCAGCTTAAAGGGAGATACGCAGTATTTT
J: TRBJ1-6; V: TRBV30; size: NA; D: NA; CDR3: CAWSVTGLNSPLHF; DNA: TGTGCCTGGAGTGTAACCGGGCTAAATTCACCCCTCCACTTT
J: TRBJ2-5; V: TRBV5-1; size: NA; D: TRBD1; CDR3: CASSLGGTGVQETQYF; DNA: TGCGCCAGCAGCTTGGGCGGGACAGGGGTCCAAGAGACCCAGTACTTC
J: TRBJ2-1; V: TRBV7-6; size: once; D: NA; CDR3: CASSLEGTEDNEQFF; DNA: TGTGCCAGCAGCTTAGAAGGGACCGAAGATAATGAGCAGTTCTTC
J: TRBJ1-2; V: TRBV28; size: NA; D: TRBD1; CDR3: CASRTGQGRNYGYTF; DNA: TGTGCCAGCAGGACCGGACAGGGGCGTAACTATGGCTACACCTTC
J: TRBJ2-1; V: TRBV5-1; size: NA; D: TRBD2; CDR3: CASSLERDKFF; DNA: TGCGCCAGCAGCTTGGAGCGGGATAAGTTCTTC
J: TRBJ2-3; V: TRBV5-1; size: NA; D: NA; CDR3: CASSHQGLGTDTQYF; DNA: TGCGCCAGCAGCCACCAGGGACTGGGCACAGATACGCAGTATTTT
J: TRBJ2-7; V: TRBV5-1; size: NA; D: NA; CDR3: CASSRTTENSYEQYF; DNA: TGCGCCAGCAGCCGCACTACAGAGAACTCCTACGAGCAGTACTTC
J: TRBJ2-3; V: TRBV29-1; size: NA; D: NA; CDR3: CSVPPTGGASTDTQYF; DNA: TGCAGCGTTCCCCCGACTGGCGGGGCTAGCACAGATACGCAGTATTTT
J: TRBJ2-3; V: TRBV4-1; size: NA; D: NA; CDR3: CASSLSYSSTDTQYF; DNA: TGCGCCAGCAGCTTAAGTTACTCTAGCACAGATACGCAGTATTTT
J: TRBJ2-2; V: TRBV28; size: few; D: NA; CDR3: CASSPPNTGELFF; DNA: TGTGCCAGCAGTCCTCCGAACACCGGGGAGCTGTTTTTT
J: TRBJ2-7; V: TRBV5-1; size: NA; D: NA; CDR3: CASSLGLGAPENEQYF; DNA: TGCGCCAGCAGCTTGGGGCTCGGGGCGCCCGAGAACGAGCAGTACTTC
J: TRBJ2-5; V: TRBV5-1; size: NA; D: TRBD2; CDR3: CASRPNSGAQETQYF; DNA: TGCGCCAGCAGACCGAATAGCGGGGCGCAAGAGACCCAGTACTTC
J: TRBJ2-5; V: TRBV11-2; size: NA; D: TRBD1; CDR3: CASRPGTADQTQYF; DNA: TGTGCCAGCAGACCAGGGACAGCAGATCAGACCCAGTACTTC
J: TRBJ1-2; V: TRBV5-6; size: NA; D: NA; CDR3: CASSPPGLQPGGYTF; DNA: TGTGCCAGCAGCCCGCCGGGACTGCAGCCGGGAGGCTACACCTTC
J: TRBJ1-1; V: TRBV10-3; size: NA; D: NA; CDR3: CAISDARGRGDHTEAFF; DNA: TGTGCCATCAGTGATGCTCGGGGACGTGGAGATCACACTGAAGCTTTCTTT
J: TRBJ2-1; V: TRBV11-2; size: NA; D: TRBD2; CDR3: CASSLVAGGWVGQFF; DNA: TGTGCCAGCAGCTTAGTAGCGGGAGGATGGGTCGGGCAGTTCTTC
J: TRBJ2-7; V: TRBV9; size: few; D: NA; CDR3: CASSVGGQPLYEQYF; DNA: TGTGCCAGCAGCGTAGGAGGACAGCCGCTCTACGAGCAGTACTTC
J: TRBJ2-1; V: TRBV10-3; size: once; D: NA; CDR3: CAISESNGRSYNEQFF; DNA: TGTGCCATCAGTGAGTCGAACGGCAGATCCTACAATGAGCAGTTCTTC
J: TRBJ1-5; V: TRBV6-1; size: NA; D: NA; CDR3: CASSDLPVRPGSNQPQHF; DNA: TGTGCCAGCAGTGATCTCCCCGTTCGTCCGGGCAGCAATCAGCCCCAGCATTTT
J: TRBJ1-6; V: TRBV7-9; size: once; D: TRBD1; CDR3: CASRDRDRVNSPLHF; DNA: TGTGCCAGCAGGGACCGGGACAGGGTCAATTCACCCCTCCACTTT
J: TRBJ2-1; V: TRBV5-1; size: NA; D: NA; CDR3: CASSAWPSSYNEQFF; DNA: TGCGCCAGCAGCGCGTGGCCTAGCTCCTACAATGAGCAGTTCTTC
J: TRBJ2-1; V: TRBV25-1; size: NA; D: TRBD2; CDR3: CASSEYTSGNNEQFF; DNA: TGTGCCAGCAGTGAATACACTAGCGGGAACAATGAGCAGTTCTTC
J: TRBJ2-5; V: TRBV27; size: NA; D: NA; CDR3: CASSLTAQETQYF; DNA: TGTGCCAGCAGCTTGACAGCCCAAGAGACCCAGTACTTC
J: TRBJ2-7; V: TRBV29-1; size: NA; D: TRBD1; CDR3: CSVATGDDEQYF; DNA: TGCAGCGTTGCGACAGGGGACGACGAGCAGTACTTC
J: TRBJ1-1; V: TRBV6-1; size: NA; D: TRBD1; CDR3: CASSDPGTANTEAFF; DNA: TGTGCCAGCAGTGACCCCGGGACAGCCAACACTGAAGCTTTCTTT
J: TRBJ2-7; V: TRBV7-9; size: many; D: TRBD1; CDR3: CASSLTGNEQYF; DNA: TGTGCCAGCAGCCTGACAGGGAACGAGCAGTACTTC
J: TRBJ1-1; V: TRBV6-4; size: NA; D: NA; CDR3: CASREGRDWGEAFF; DNA: TGTGCCAGCAGGGAGGGCAGGGACTGGGGTGAAGCTTTCTTT
J: TRBJ2-2; V: TRBV27; size: NA; D: TRBD1; CDR3: CASSPQGTAKTNTGELFF; DNA: TGTGCCAGCAGTCCACAGGGGACAGCTAAAACGAACACCGGGGAGCTGTTTTTT
J: TRBJ2-1; V: TRBV10-3; size: NA; D: TRBD2; CDR3: CAINNSSGAYNEQFF; DNA: TGTGCCATCAATAATTCTAGCGGGGCCTACAATGAGCAGTTCTTC
J: TRBJ2-3; V: TRBV7-2; size: NA; D: NA; CDR3: CASNPFGLGTDTQYF; DNA: TGTGCCAGCAATCCGTTCGGCCTTGGCACAGATACGCAGTATTTT
J: TRBJ2-4; V: TRBV28; size: NA; D: NA; CDR3: CATLPPRQLAKNIQYF; DNA: TGTGCCACTCTCCCTCCCCGGCAGTTAGCCAAAAACATTCAGTACTTC
J: TRBJ1-2; V: TRBV4-3; size: NA; D: NA; CDR3: CASSQGGRANYGYTF; DNA: TGCGCCAGCAGCCAAGGGGGGAGAGCTAACTATGGCTACACCTTC
J: TRBJ1-4; V: TRBV19; size: NA; D: NA; CDR3: CAPLGGVYEKLFF; DNA: TGTGCCCCCCTGGGGGGGGTTTATGAAAAACTGTTTTTT
J: TRBJ2-1; V: TRBV10-3; size: NA; D: NA; CDR3: CAASDSGLELNEQFF; DNA: TGTGCCGCATCCGACTCGGGACTGGAGTTGAATGAGCAGTTCTTC
J: TRBJ1-1; V: TRBV18; size: NA; D: TRBD1; CDR3: CASSLRTGNTEAFF; DNA: TGTGCCAGCTCACTGCGGACAGGGAACACTGAAGCTTTCTTT